This T cell receptor beta chain was documented in a study of T cells in Graves' hyperthyroidism and ophthalmopathy. Authors of the study amplified TCR beta CDR3 regions from RNA transcripts. Carried out on the TCR CDR3, a first-round RT-PCR used the HTBI primer set. TCRdb re-called the multiplex PCR reads through MiXCR, storing one row per CDR3 protein. The repertoire has about 540,000 distinct CDR3 sequences, just over 45% of them found once; the top ten carry around 7.7%. Overall study findings and caveats: In the analysis, a 13 V-J model separated ophthalmopathy from stable hyperthyroidism.

Researchers barred patients who had uncontrolled infection, other autoimmune disease, pregnancy or lactation. There are many counts of this clonotype. Its antigen remains unknown. Trimming removed 3 bases at V and 2 bases at J, with 9 bases between. The CDR3 is 13 residues long. The germline gives CDR1 SGDLS, CDR2 YYNGEE. The specimen sequenced was peripheral blood or thyroid tissue (not recorded which). The clonotype comes from a woman younger than 35 with Graves' hyperthyroidism. This chain uses TRBV9 with TRBJ2-7; tentatively, D is TRBD2 (5 bases). The CDR3 nucleotides are TGTGCCAGCAGCGCCTCCGGGACCTACGAGCAGTACTTC. Its translation: CASSASGTYEQYF.